This T cell receptor beta chain derives from a study of cytomegalovirus exposure and HLA in healthy donors. Study-level information: The approximately 120 validation repertoires, a later analysis reported, used the same platform as the 666 first-cohort repertoires. Study conclusions and caveats: Cytomegalovirus status was reportedly diagnosed by the classifier with high sensitivity and specificity. There were some 150 TCR beta chains listed as cytomegalovirus-associated. Subsequent analysis found a tendency for first-cohort TCR clusters to co-occur within the 95 to 150 validation repertoires.

In its sample, this clone was seen once. Its antigen is unidentified. The method was immunoSEQ multiplex PCR; TCRdb's version includes in-frame clones alone and lacks a portion of them. The sample holds roughly 200,000 clones, about 81% seen once. Trimming removed 2 bases from V and 5 bases from J; junction bases left unmatched: 6. Germline V lookup: CDR1 MNHNS, CDR2 SASEGT. The CDR3 covers 14 residues. The sample was PBMCs. V gene TRBV6-1 combines with J gene TRBJ2-7; 7 nucleotides match TRBD1. The sequence derives from a woman in her 30s in good health and CMV-seronegative. The CDR3 sequence: CASSERGPWDEQYF. CDR3 sequence (DNA): TGTGCCAGCAGTGAAAGGGGGCCCTGGGACGAGCAGTACTTC.